These T cell receptor beta chains were read from a single sample in a study of blood T cell repertoires in COVID-19. The method was immunoSEQ multiplex PCR; TCRdb's version includes in-frame clones alone and lacks a portion of them. Of about 110,000 clones listed, around 79% are singletons. Sequencing was done on a sample of peripheral blood. The receptors stem from a woman aged 80 or over with active or convalescent COVID-19. CDR3s include the opening cysteine and the closing phenylalanine or tryptophan. A D gene is named only where the DNA matches it firmly. Clone size is given for some rows only: seen once, a few or many times, or a class if the clone is expanded.

j_call: TRBJ2-1; clone_size: -; v_call: TRBV7-8; d_call: TRBD2; cdr3_nt: TGTGCCAGCAGCTTAATGTTAAGGGGACTAGATTCCGACAATGAGCAGTTCTTC; cdr3_aa: CASSLMLRGLDSDNEQFF
j_call: TRBJ1-1; clone_size: -; v_call: TRBV30; d_call: -; cdr3_nt: TGTGCCTGGGGGGGGGTTGAAGACACTGAAGCTTTCTTT; cdr3_aa: CAWGGVEDTEAFF
j_call: TRBJ2-7; clone_size: -; v_call: TRBV10-2; d_call: TRBD2; cdr3_nt: TGCGCCAGCAGTGATCTAGCGGGCTACTACGAGCAGTACTTC; cdr3_aa: CASSDLAGYYEQYF
j_call: TRBJ2-3; clone_size: once; v_call: TRBV5-4; d_call: TRBD1; cdr3_nt: TGTGCCAGCAGCTCCGGGACAGGGGGCTACACAGATACGCAGTATTTT; cdr3_aa: CASSSGTGGYTDTQYF
j_call: TRBJ2-1; clone_size: -; v_call: TRBV9; d_call: -; cdr3_nt: TGTGCCAGCAGCGCCTCCGGGACAACAAACGGCAATGAGCAGTTCTTC; cdr3_aa: CASSASGTTNGNEQFF
j_call: TRBJ2-5; clone_size: -; v_call: TRBV25-1; d_call: TRBD1; cdr3_nt: TGTGCCAGCAGATCGACAGGGTATGAGACCCAGTACTTC; cdr3_aa: CASRSTGYETQYF
j_call: TRBJ2-7; clone_size: -; v_call: TRBV4-1; d_call: -; cdr3_nt: TGCGCCAGCAGCCAACTCCTCGCCCTCGGTTACGAGCAGTACTTC; cdr3_aa: CASSQLLALGYEQYF
j_call: TRBJ1-1; clone_size: -; v_call: TRBV19; d_call: -; cdr3_nt: TGTGCCAGTAGTATTGGGTGGCAGGGGAACACTGAAGCTTTCTTT; cdr3_aa: CASSIGWQGNTEAFF
j_call: TRBJ2-1; clone_size: -; v_call: TRBV14; d_call: TRBD2; cdr3_nt: TGTGCCAGCAGCCAAGTTGATACTAGCGGGAGGCGATCCCTATTTAACAATGAGCAGTTCTTC; cdr3_aa: CASSQVDTSGRRSLFNNEQFF
j_call: TRBJ1-4; clone_size: -; v_call: TRBV7-9; d_call: -; cdr3_nt: TGTGCCAGCAGCTCTGGAGGGACGCGGGGTGAAAAACTGTTTTTT; cdr3_aa: CASSSGGTRGEKLFF
j_call: TRBJ1-4; clone_size: -; v_call: TRBV15; d_call: -; cdr3_nt: TGTGCCACCAGCAGAGATCGGGGGGTCGGGAAACTGTTTTTT; cdr3_aa: CATSRDRGVGKLFF
j_call: TRBJ1-1; clone_size: few; v_call: TRBV4-3; d_call: TRBD1; cdr3_nt: TGCGCCAGCAGCCAACAAAGTCCCGGGACAGGGGAGAACACTGAAGCTTTCTTT; cdr3_aa: CASSQQSPGTGENTEAFF
j_call: TRBJ2-2; clone_size: once; v_call: TRBV28; d_call: -; cdr3_nt: TGTGCCAGCCGTTTATGGGGGGGGCGGGAGAACACCGGGGAGCTGTTTTTT; cdr3_aa: CASRLWGGRENTGELFF
j_call: TRBJ1-1; clone_size: -; v_call: TRBV3-1/TRBV3-2; d_call: -; cdr3_nt: TGTGCCAGCAGCCAAGGGGGGGGCGCTGAAGCTTTCTTT; cdr3_aa: CASSQGGGAEAFF
j_call: TRBJ1-2; clone_size: few; v_call: TRBV12-3/TRBV12-4; d_call: -; cdr3_nt: TGTGCCAGCAGCTCGACACCCAACTATGGCTACACCTTC; cdr3_aa: CASSSTPNYGYTF
j_call: TRBJ2-1; clone_size: -; v_call: TRBV2; d_call: TRBD1; cdr3_nt: TGTGCCAGCATACGGACAGGGGGCAATGAGCAGTTCTTC; cdr3_aa: CASIRTGGNEQFF
j_call: TRBJ2-5; clone_size: -; v_call: TRBV2; d_call: TRBD1; cdr3_nt: TGTGCCAGCAGTGTGCAGGGGGTTGGAGAGACCCAGTACTTC; cdr3_aa: CASSVQGVGETQYF
j_call: TRBJ2-4; clone_size: -; v_call: TRBV19; d_call: TRBD2; cdr3_nt: TGTGCCAGTAGCGTACTAGCGGGAGTTAATTGGGGCAAAAACATTCAGTACTTC; cdr3_aa: CASSVLAGVNWGKNIQYF
j_call: TRBJ1-1; clone_size: -; v_call: TRBV7-9; d_call: -; cdr3_nt: TGTGCCAGCAGCTCCATATACAGGGCCGATAACACTGAAGCTTTCTTT; cdr3_aa: CASSSIYRADNTEAFF
j_call: TRBJ2-1; clone_size: few; v_call: TRBV9; d_call: TRBD2; cdr3_nt: TGTGCCAGCAGCGTGAGCGGGAGCTCCTACAATGAGCAGTTCTTC; cdr3_aa: CASSVSGSSYNEQFF
j_call: TRBJ2-1; clone_size: -; v_call: TRBV7-9; d_call: TRBD2; cdr3_nt: TGTGCCAGCAGCCGCGGACTAGCGGGTAACTCCTACAATGAGCAGTTCTTC; cdr3_aa: CASSRGLAGNSYNEQFF